The 28 T cell receptor beta chains below come from one sample, sequenced in a study of T-cell reconstitution after alpha-beta-depleted transplantation in children. Unique molecular identifiers were used in preparing the TCRbeta library. TCRdb re-derived calls from the PCR reads in MiXCR, one entry per CDR3 protein. The table has hundreds of thousands of distinct CDR3 sequences, about 12% seen once. The sequencing used PBMCs from the stem cell graft donor, collected from the stem cell graft. The origin of the receptors is a human donor who donated a stem cell graft to a child with acute lymphoblastic leukemia.

This clonotype appeared a few times. J is TRBJ2-7 and V is TRBV20-1, with TRBD2 matching over 10 bases. Germline CDR1 is DFQATT and CDR2 is SNEGSKA (reference sequence). The trim removed 5 bases at V and 1 base at J, leaving 8 bases unmatched. This CDR3 is built from 15 residues. CDR3 protein: CSAPTGLAASYEQYF. The CDR3 bases are TGCAGTGCTCCAACCGGACTAGCGGCTTCCTACGAGCAGTACTTC.

This clonotype was observed at least ten times. The chain employs TRBV7-9 and TRBJ2-7; no clear D. This CDR3 region has 15 residues. Trimming pared 0 bases from V and 5 bases from J, leaving 14 bases between. Germline V lookup: CDR1 SEHNR, CDR2 FQNEAQ (reference sequence). This chain's CDR3 is CASSLASGFGHEQYF. CDR3 DNA sequence: TGTGCCAGCAGCTTAGCTTCCGGTTTTGGGCACGAGCAGTACTTC.

This clonotype showed up many times. The chain is built from TRBV20-1 and TRBJ2-4, with D unresolved. The CDR3 is 16 amino acids. Germline CDR1 and CDR2: DFQATT and SNEGSKA (reference sequence). V lost 0 bases and J lost 0, with 12 bases in between. The CDR3 bases are TGCAGTGCTAGAGATCTGAAGAGTCTAGCCAAAAACATTCAGTACTTC. It specifies CSARDLKSLAKNIQYF.

This clonotype was recorded at least ten times. The gene calls are TRBV20-1 and TRBJ2-1; TRBD2 matches 8 bases. With V trimmed by 3 bases and J by 1 base, 8 bases remained unmatched. This CDR3 spans 16 amino acids. CDR1 DFQATT and CDR2 SNEGSKA come from the germline V gene (reference sequence). The CDR3 reads CSASRAGGGSYNEQFF. The CDR3 nucleotides read TGCAGTGCTAGTCGGGCGGGAGGCGGGTCCTACAATGAGCAGTTCTTC.

This clonotype was picked up many times. This CDR3 reads CASSLATRGATDTQYF. The CDR3 coding sequence is TGCGCCAGCAGCTTGGCCACGCGGGGGGCCACAGATACGCAGTATTTT. The chain uses TRBV5-1 and TRBJ2-3, with 8 bases that match TRBD2. V lost 0 bases to trimming and J lost 2 bases; unmatched junction nucleotides: 5. Germline assignment: CDR1 SGHRS and CDR2 YFSETQ. This CDR3 region has 16 residues.

This clonotype was detected ten times or more. This chain links TRBV4-3 with TRBJ2-1, with D maybe TRBD1 (5 bases). CDR3 length: 15 residues. The ends were cut back, 4 bases at V and 2 bases at J, with 12 bases in the middle. Germline assignment: CDR1 LGHNA and CDR2 YSLEER. The CDR3 DNA follows: TGCGCCAGCAGCCGAGACCAGGGTCCCTACAATGAGCAGTTCTTC. The encoded protein is CASSRDQGPYNEQFF.

This clonotype came up many times. The chain links TRBV12-3 or TRBV12-4 to TRBJ2-3, with TRBD2 identical over 13 bases. V lost 3 bases to trimming and J lost 2 bases; unmatched junction nucleotides: 5. CDR3 length: 17 amino acids. The CDR3 nucleotides are TGTGCCAGCAGTTTCCGACTAGCGGGGGGACACACAGATACGCAGTATTTT. Encoded protein: CASSFRLAGGHTDTQYF.

The chain carries TRBV12-3 or TRBV12-4 and TRBJ2-1; 8 nucleotides agree with TRBD2. J was trimmed by 9 bases and V by 4 bases; bases with no gene match: 5. The CDR3 sequence is 13 residues long. The CDR3 loop is CASSSGLAGEQFF. As DNA, the CDR3 is TGTGCCAGCAGTTCAGGACTAGCTGGTGAGCAGTTCTTC.

Ten or more counts support this clonotype. The CDR3 spells CASRWDGGTGELFF. CDR3 in DNA: TGTGCCAGCAGATGGGACGGCGGCACCGGGGAGCTGTTTTTT. The V gene is TRBV27, the J gene TRBJ2-2; D is possibly TRBD1 or TRBD2 (5 bases each). This CDR3 is 14 amino acids long. V was trimmed by 6 bases and J by 4 bases, leaving 12 bases between them. CDR1 and CDR2 (germline): MNHEY, SMNVEV (reference sequence).

This clonotype was seen at least ten times. The rearrangement joins TRBV5-6 to TRBJ2-5; perhaps TRBD1 as D (6 bases). The CDR3 totals 13 residues. The germline V gene encodes CDR1 SGHDT and CDR2 YYEEEE. V was shortened by 4 bases and J by 2 bases, with 9 bases between the two germline ends. The DNA for the CDR3 is TGTGCCAGCAGCCACAGGGATCAAGAGACCCAGTACTTC. This encodes CASSHRDQETQYF.

In regard to this clonotype: It may be a read error: a sequence one base away is much more abundant. The chain links TRBV5-1 to TRBJ1-5; no definite D call. The CDR3 totals 15 residues. V lost 0 bases and J lost 3, with 10 bases in between. Germline V gives CDR1 SGHRS, CDR2 YFSETQ. CDR3 amino acids: CASSLGTPINQPQHF. The CDR3 region has the DNA TGCGCCAGCAGCTTGGGTACACCTATCAATCAGCCCCAGCATTTT.

This clonotype came up many times. The chain recombines TRBV12-3 or TRBV12-4 with TRBJ1-6; D is unresolved. Trimming cost V 5 bases and J 0 bases, with 17 bases left between them. CDR3 length: 18 amino acids. The chain's CDR3 is CASSLRPSPSSYNSPLHF. CDR3 bases: TGTGCCAGCAGTCTTAGGCCGTCACCTAGCTCCTATAATTCACCCCTCCACTTT.

This clonotype was observed a single time. V gene TRBV27 combines with J gene TRBJ2-1, with D possibly being TRBD2 (6 bases). V was clipped by 2 bases and J by 4 bases, with 9 bases between them. The CDR3 has 14 amino acids. Per the germline V gene, CDR1 is MNHEY and CDR2 is SMNVEV (reference sequence). The chain's CDR3 is CASSLSGLYNEQFF. Here the CDR3 DNA reads TGTGCCAGCAGTTTAAGCGGACTATACAATGAGCAGTTCTTC.

This clonotype was seen at least ten times. V usage is TRBV2 and J usage is TRBJ1-5; D is perhaps TRBD1 (5 bases). This CDR3 contains 20 residues. CDR1 and CDR2 from the germline V gene are SNHLY and FYNNEI. V dropped 4 bases and J dropped 6 bases, with 31 bases sitting between them. The CDR3 is CASSGSYGSRGERIGQPQHF. The CDR3 nucleotides read TGTGCCAGCAGTGGTAGTTACGGTTCCCGGGGGGAGAGGATCGGTCAGCCCCAGCATTTT.

This clonotype has only a few counts. The chain recombines TRBV12-3 or TRBV12-4 with TRBJ2-7; no definite D call. The CDR3 covers 18 residues. The V gene lost 5 bases and the J gene lost 3 bases, with 26 bases spanning the gap. This CDR3 is CASSQLVNQELGHYEQYF. The CDR3 nucleotides read TGTGCCAGCAGTCAATTAGTGAATCAGGAGTTGGGCCACTACGAGCAGTACTTC.

This clonotype was recorded at least ten times. This sequence joins TRBV20-1 and TRBJ1-5, with D possibly matching TRBD1 (5 bases). CDR1 is DFQATT and CDR2 is SNEGSKA in the germline V gene (reference sequence). The CDR3 is 16 residues long. V was clipped by 6 bases and J by 4 bases, with 22 bases between them. The CDR3 protein is CSAQRGRIDGNQPQHF. CDR3 nucleotide sequence: TGCAGTGCCCAGAGGGGCAGGATCGATGGTAATCAGCCCCAGCATTTT.

This clonotype was seen repeatedly, ten times or more. This chain uses TRBV5-1 with TRBJ1-6; TRBD1 matches 7 bases. The CDR3 totals 17 residues. V trimming: 1 base; J trimming: 6 bases; junction bases outside the gene matches: 10. Germline CDR1 is SGHRS and CDR2 is YFSETQ. CDR3 in amino acids: CASSLKGATTINSPLHF. The CDR3 coding sequence is TGCGCCAGCAGCTTGAAGGGGGCCACCACTATTAATTCACCCCTCCACTTT.

This clonotype was seen ten or more times. This sequence joins TRBV14 and TRBJ2-5; TRBD2 is a possible D gene (6 bases). Deletions cut 4 bases from V and 2 bases from J, with 20 bases between. The CDR3 is 17 amino acids. The germline CDR1 and CDR2 sequences are SGHDN and FVKESK. The chain's CDR3 is CASSLEATGRGQETQYF. The CDR3 DNA reads as TGTGCCAGCAGCCTAGAGGCCACAGGCCGGGGGCAAGAGACCCAGTACTTC.

This clonotype showed up just a few times. V usage is TRBV20-1 and J usage is TRBJ2-3; 9 nucleotides match TRBD2. The CDR3 spans 15 residues. The trim removed 6 bases at V and 4 bases at J, leaving 11 bases unmatched. Germline V gene data show CDR1 as DFQATT and CDR2 as SNEGSKA (reference sequence). The CDR3 loop reads CSAGPPGLAPDTQYF. CDR3 bases: TGCAGTGCGGGCCCGCCCGGACTAGCGCCAGATACGCAGTATTTT.

The gene calls are TRBV12-3 or TRBV12-4 and TRBJ2-2; 11 nucleotides agree with TRBD2. J was trimmed by 7 bases and V by 6 bases; bases with no gene match: 13. CDR3 length: 17 amino acids. CDR3 region: CASSPRLSGREHGELFF. The CDR3 nucleotides read TGTGCCAGCAGCCCGAGACTTAGCGGGAGGGAACACGGGGAGCTGTTTTTT.

This clonotype was counted ten times or more. CDR3 protein: CASSFHSTDTQYF. CDR3 bases: TGTGCCAGCAGCTTCCATAGCACAGATACGCAGTATTTT. This chain links TRBV7-2 with TRBJ2-3; D unresolved. The CDR3 runs 13 residues. The V end was cut by 3 bases, the J end by 0 bases, with 4 bases between. The germline CDR1 and CDR2 sequences are SGHTA and FQGNSA.

V is TRBV3-1 and J is TRBJ2-7; 7 bases align to TRBD1. The germline V gene encodes CDR1 LGHDT and CDR2 YNNKEL (reference sequence). The trim removed 1 base at V and 2 bases at J, leaving 17 bases unmatched. This CDR3 contains 19 residues. The CDR3 nucleotides are TGTGCCAGCAGCCAAGGACCTAAGCGACAGGGCTCGTTCCCCTACGAGCAGTACTTC. It codes for CASSQGPKRQGSFPYEQYF.

This clonotype has ten or more counts. This chain joins TRBV25-1 and TRBJ2-1; no definite D call. The germline V gene encodes CDR1 MGHDK and CDR2 SYGVNS. Trimming removed 10 bases at V and 0 bases at J, with 10 bases between. This CDR3 region has 13 residues. The CDR3 DNA sequence: TGTGCCACATACCTAAGCTCCTACAATGAGCAGTTCTTC. Protein product: CATYLSSYNEQFF.

The V call is TRBV30, the J call TRBJ2-7; 11 bases match TRBD1. The CDR3 runs to 14 residues. Trimming cost V 2 bases and J 4 bases; bases outside gene matches: 4. CDR1 GTSNPN and CDR2 SVGIG come from the germline V gene (reference sequence). CDR3 residues: CAWSWDRGYYEQYF. The CDR3 DNA reads TGTGCCTGGAGTTGGGACAGGGGGTATTACGAGCAGTACTTC.

This clonotype was detected many times. V usage is TRBV5-1 and J usage is TRBJ2-1; 8 bases agree with TRBD1. Looked up from germline, CDR1 is SGHRS and CDR2 is YFSETQ. With 5 bases clipped from V and 5 bases from J, the junction kept 9 bases outside the gene matches. The CDR3 is made up of 15 amino acids. The CDR3 bases are TGCGCCAGCAGGGCCGCCAGGGGGCAAAACAATGAGCAGTTCTTC. It translates to CASRAARGQNNEQFF.

This clonotype appeared many times. This chain uses TRBV28 with TRBJ2-2; D is unresolved. The germline gives CDR1 MDHEN, CDR2 SYDVKM. This CDR3 region has 14 residues. The V gene lost 1 base and the J gene lost 1 base, with 4 bases spanning the gap. As DNA, the CDR3 is TGTGCCAGCAGTTTATTCAAGAACACCGGGGAGCTGTTTTTT. Encoded protein: CASSLFKNTGELFF.

This clonotype has at least ten counts. The gene calls are TRBV7-8 and TRBJ2-1; 12 nucleotides align to TRBD2. Looked up from germline, CDR1 is SGHVS and CDR2 is FQNEAQ. CDR3 size: 15 residues. With 5 bases clipped from V and 9 bases from J, the junction kept 8 bases outside the gene matches. The CDR3 region is CASSDRLAGESEQFF. In nucleotides, the CDR3 is TGTGCCAGCAGCGACAGACTAGCGGGAGAGTCTGAGCAGTTCTTC.

This clonotype showed up many times. The V call is TRBV12-3 or TRBV12-4, the J call TRBJ1-4, with a possible D match to TRBD1 (5 bases). The CDR3 loop spans 13 amino acids. Trimming removed 7 bases at V and 8 bases at J, with 14 bases between. CDR3 coding DNA: TGTGCCAGCACCATCATCGGGGGAGAAAAACTGTTTTTT. This sequence encodes CASTIIGGEKLFF.